The next 15 T cell receptor beta chains were all read from a single sample in a study of chemoradiotherapy in HPV16-positive cancers. Clones were read by immunoSEQ multiplex PCR, and TCRdb kept only the in-frame ones, dropping some. The repertoire holds around 13,000 clones, with 80% to 90% as singletons. The source was blood, collected from a patient who underwent chemoradiotherapy. All receptors derive from a human donor with HPV-associated anogenital cancer.

The chain couples TRBV6-5 to TRBJ2-7; 10 bases match TRBD2. The CDR3 has 15 amino acids. V dropped 6 bases and J dropped 2; count of bases not matched to a gene: 7. Germline lookup yields CDR1 MNHEY and CDR2 SVGAGI. The chain's CDR3 is CASRPLAGAPYEQYF. DNA of the CDR3: TGTGCCAGCAGACCTCTAGCGGGGGCCCCCTACGAGCAGTACTTC.

The CDR3 sequence: CASSPIQGHNEQFF. For the CDR3, the DNA is TGTGCCAGCAGCCCGATACAGGGTCACAATGAGCAGTTCTTC. The rearrangement uses TRBV7-3 and TRBJ2-1, with D tentatively TRBD1 (6 bases). There are 14 residues in the CDR3. Germline V CDR1 and CDR2: SGHTA, FQGTGA. Trimming removed 5 bases from V and 5 bases from J, with 13 bases in between.

The CDR3 region has the DNA TGTGCCAGCAGTGATACCCCAGGGAGCTCTGGAAACACCATATATTTT. Translation: CASSDTPGSSGNTIYF. V is TRBV6-1 and J is TRBJ1-3; TRBD1 might be the D (5 bases). Germline values: CDR1 MNHNS, CDR2 SASEGT. The ends were cut back, 3 bases at V and 0 bases at J, with 12 bases in the middle. The CDR3 sequence is 16 residues long.

The gene calls are TRBV9 and TRBJ2-5, with TRBD2 identical over 10 bases. The CDR3 is 16 residues long. Trimming at V came to 4 bases and at J to 5 bases, leaving 11 bases not matched to a gene. CDR1 SGDLS and CDR2 YYNGEE come from the germline V gene. The CDR3 nucleotides read TGTGCCAGCAGCCCCTGGGGTAGCGGGGGGTTTGAGACCCAGTACTTC. Its translation: CASSPWGSGGFETQYF.

The gene calls are TRBV5-6 and TRBJ1-5, with a possible D match to TRBD1 (5 bases). The CDR3 contains 17 residues. Looked up from germline, CDR1 is SGHDT and CDR2 is YYEEEE. Trimming took off 0 bases at V and 1 base at J, with 14 bases between the two ends. The CDR3 DNA sequence: TGTGCCAGCAGCTTGGGCCCCGGGGCTGGCAGCAATCAGCCCCAGCATTTT. Its translation: CASSLGPGAGSNQPQHF.

The J gene is TRBJ2-5, the V gene TRBV13; 8 bases fit TRBD1. The junction had 13 bases not matched to a gene; V was cut back by 9 bases and J by 4 bases. The CDR3 extends over 15 amino acids. The germline CDR1 and CDR2 sequences are PRHDT and FYEKMQ (reference sequence). The CDR3 protein is CASLTRRGRGETQYF. CDR3 sequence (DNA): TGTGCCAGTCTCACCCGCAGGGGGCGCGGAGAGACCCAGTACTTC. The entire variable domain, with the rest obtained from reference TRBV13 and TRBJ2-5, is as follows: AAGVIQSPRHLIKEKRETATLKCYPIPRHDTVYWYQQGPGQDPQFLISFYEKMQSDKGSIPDRFSAQQFSDYHSELNMSSLELGDSALYFCASLTRRGRGETQYFGPGTRLLVL.

This chain uses TRBV28 with TRBJ2-7; D may be TRBD1 (6 bases). CDR1 is MDHEN, CDR2 SYDVKM, per germline. The CDR3 sequence is 12 residues long. V was trimmed by 8 bases and J by 4 bases, leaving 12 bases between them. This CDR3 reads CASCLGTYEQYF. The CDR3 bases are TGTGCCAGCTGTCTGGGGACATACGAGCAGTACTTC.

The rearrangement uses TRBV6-6 and TRBJ2-6, with D perhaps TRBD1 (6 bases). V was clipped by 6 bases and J by 0 bases, with 12 bases between them. The length of the CDR3 is 16 residues. Germline V gene sequence: CDR1 MNHNY, CDR2 SVGAGI (reference sequence). CDR3 DNA: TGTGCCAGCAGCGGAACGACAGGCTCTGGGGCCAACGTCCTGACTTTC. Its translation is CASSGTTGSGANVLTF.

The chain employs TRBV6-6 and TRBJ1-5; 9 positions match TRBD1. The CDR3 has 15 amino acids. The V gene's germline CDR1 is MNHNY and CDR2 SVGAGI (reference sequence). Trimming took 6 bases from V and 6 from J; bases not matched to a gene: 9. The chain's CDR3 is CASSTKGQGIQPQHF. In DNA, the CDR3 is TGTGCCAGCAGCACAAAGGGACAGGGAATTCAGCCCCAGCATTTT.

This clone has only one observation. V is TRBV12-5 and J is TRBJ1-1; the D is unclear. Trimming shortened V by 2 bases and J by 5 bases, and 15 bases separated the two germline ends. The germline V gene encodes CDR1 LGHNT and CDR2 FRNRAP. This CDR3 contains 15 residues. The CDR3: CASGLKVGLATEAFF. DNA of the CDR3: TGTGCTAGTGGTTTGAAAGTCGGCCTGGCAACTGAAGCTTTCTTT. Based on the CDR3 plus reference TRBV12-5 and TRBJ1-1, the full variable domain is DARVTQTPRHKVTEMGQEVTMRCQPILGHNTVFWYRQTMMQGLELLAYFRNRAPLDDSGMPKDRFSAEMPDATLATLKIQPSEPRDSAVYFCASGLKVGLATEAFFGQGTRLTVV.

The chain recombines TRBV18 with TRBJ2-7; D not resolved. The length of the CDR3 is 12 residues. The V gene lost 2 bases and the J gene lost 2 bases, with 4 bases spanning the gap. Germline V CDR1 and CDR2: KGHSH, LQKENI. The CDR3: CASSPSPYEQYF. The CDR3 region has the DNA TGTGCCAGCTCACCATCTCCCTACGAGCAGTACTTC.

The rearrangement joins TRBV5-8 to TRBJ2-7, with D possibly being TRBD1 (6 bases). Germline V gene data show CDR1 as SGHTS and CDR2 as YDEGEE. V dropped 0 bases and J dropped 2 bases, with 9 bases sitting between them. The CDR3 extends over 14 amino acids. Here the CDR3 DNA reads TGTGCCAGCAGCTTGGTGCCAGGGGCCTACGAGCAGTACTTC. Translation: CASSLVPGAYEQYF.

CDR3 bases: TGTGCCAGCAATCTAGCGGGGATAACAGATACGCAGTATTTT. Its protein product is CASNLAGITDTQYF. The chain combines TRBV5-4 with TRBJ2-3; 9 bases fit TRBD2. CDR3 length: 14 residues. The V segment lost 6 bases and the J segment 3 bases; nucleotides outside the gene matches: 5. Germline CDR1 SGHNT, CDR2 YYREEE (reference sequence).

The gene calls are TRBV7-6 and TRBJ2-1, with D possibly matching TRBD2 (6 bases). The CDR3 spans 17 residues. The germline V gene has CDR1 SGHVS and CDR2 FNYEAQ. The germline V and J ends were trimmed by 2 bases and 2 bases, with 16 bases remaining between them. CDR3 nucleotides: TGTGCCAGCAGCTTACCCCCAGTCCCTAGCGCCTACAATGAGCAGTTCTTC. Protein product: CASSLPPVPSAYNEQFF. The complete variable domain, with remaining parts taken from reference TRBV7-6 and TRBJ2-1, reads GAGVSQSPRYKVTKRGQDVALRCDPISGHVSLYWYRQALGQGPEFLTYFNYEAQQDKSGLPNDRFSAERPEGSISTLTIQRTEQRDSAMYRCASSLPPVPSAYNEQFFGPGTRLTVL.

The genes are TRBV2 and TRBJ1-1; D may be TRBD1 (5 bases). This CDR3 has 13 residues. CDR1 SNHLY and CDR2 FYNNEI come from the germline V gene. The V gene lost 1 base and the J gene lost 4 bases, with 7 bases spanning the gap. The CDR3 here is CASSEGQITEAFF. Here the CDR3 DNA reads TGTGCCAGCAGTGAAGGACAGATCACTGAAGCTTTCTTT.